This T cell receptor beta chain came from a study of sequential checkpoint blockade in melanoma. As for the study in general: TCRbeta immunosequencing was performed on DNA from around 96 pretreatment melanoma tumor samples. Approximately 20 patients had tumor biopsies before treatment and at week 13.

Germline loops: CDR1 LNHDA, CDR2 SQIVND (reference sequence). The CDR3 has 14 amino acids. The ends lost 8 bases at V and 3 bases at J; junction bases unmatched: 9. This clone was seen a few times. The treatment here: randomized to nivolumab then ipilimumab (arm A) or the reverse (arm B). No patient had prior DNA-damaging chemotherapy. The protocol was immunoSEQ multiplex PCR, while the TCRdb copy is restricted to in-frame clones and leaves out a portion. The sample includes around 2,000 clones, about 26% seen only once; the top ten take more than 10%. The clonotype originates from a human donor with melanoma. The sequencing here drew on tumor tissue (inferred from file names), taken from a patient given nivolumab and ipilimumab in sequence. This sequence joins TRBV19 and TRBJ1-1; 7 bases line up with TRBD1. The CDR3 loop reads CASRGGVRDTEAFF. The CDR3 nucleotides are TGTGCCAGTCGAGGGGGCGTACGGGACACTGAAGCTTTCTTT.